This entry lists 20 T cell receptor beta chains sequenced from one sample in a study of blood T cell repertoires in COVID-19. Sequenced by immunoSEQ multiplex PCR; TCRdb stores in-frame clones only, minus some. The sample holds some 97,000 clones, approximately 86% seen once. Sequenced input: PBMCs or T cells enriched from blood (not recorded which). Receptors originate from a woman aged 50 to 60 who had recovered from COVID-19.

This clone was detected only once. J is TRBJ1-1 and V is TRBV5-4; no reliable D call. The CDR3 runs to 15 residues. Germline V gene lookup returns CDR1 SGHNT and CDR2 YYREEE (reference sequence). V lost 4 bases and J 1 base, leaving 14 bases between the germline ends. In nucleotides, the CDR3 is TGTGCCAGCAGCGGAGGACCGCCCAAGAACACTGAAGCTTTCTTT. This translates into CASSGGPPKNTEAFF.

V and J are TRBV12-3 or TRBV12-4 and TRBJ1-1; TRBD1 is a possible D gene (5 bases). This CDR3 contains 13 residues. The germline V and J ends were trimmed by 2 bases and 1 base, with 5 bases remaining between them. CDR3 DNA: TGTGCCAGCAGTTTAAGGGGGAACACTGAAGCTTTCTTT. It encodes CASSLRGNTEAFF.

The genes are TRBV27 and TRBJ1-2; 9 bases agree with TRBD1. V dropped 5 bases and J dropped 7; count of bases not matched to a gene: 11. This CDR3 has 15 residues. Germline lookup yields CDR1 MNHEY and CDR2 SMNVEV (reference sequence). The CDR3 DNA reads TGTGCCAGCAGTCTTACCGGGACAGGGATTTTTGGCTACACCTTC. Translated, it gives CASSLTGTGIFGYTF.

This chain links TRBV28 with TRBJ2-3, with TRBD2 identical over 8 bases. CDR1 MDHEN and CDR2 SYDVKM come from the germline V gene. After removal of 2 bases from V and 4 bases from J, the junction contained 2 bases not matched to a gene. This CDR3 region has 14 residues. DNA for the CDR3: TGTGCCAGCAGTTTAGCGGGAGGAGCAGATACGCAGTATTTT. Translation: CASSLAGGADTQYF.

This chain connects TRBV28 to TRBJ1-2; 9 nucleotides align to TRBD1. The V segment lost 8 bases and the J segment 8 bases; nucleotides outside the gene matches: 12. The CDR3 extends over 14 amino acids. Germline V gene sequence: CDR1 MDHEN, CDR2 SYDVKM. CDR3 sequence: CASDRDRAIEGYTF. As DNA, the CDR3 is TGTGCCAGCGACCGGGACAGGGCTATAGAGGGCTACACCTTC.

The V call is TRBV9, the J call TRBJ2-7; the D gene is possibly TRBD2 (7 bases). The CDR3 runs to 14 residues. Trimming cost V 0 bases and J 1 base, with 8 bases left between them. The V gene's germline CDR1 is SGDLS and CDR2 YYNGEE. The CDR3: CASSVEGGSYEQYF. The CDR3 region has the DNA TGTGCCAGCAGCGTAGAGGGGGGGTCCTACGAGCAGTACTTC.

The rearrangement joins TRBV12-3 or TRBV12-4 to TRBJ1-1, with 7 bases lining up with TRBD1. Losses at the gene ends were 5 bases for V and 5 bases for J; bases not matched to a gene: 2. The CDR3 is made up of 12 amino acids. The CDR3 nucleotides read TGTGCCAGCAGTGGGGACAGTACTGAAGCTTTCTTT. This sequence encodes CASSGDSTEAFF.

The genes are TRBV7-8 and TRBJ2-5, with 7 bases that match TRBD1. The CDR3 consists of 13 residues. V lost 4 bases to trimming and J lost 4 bases; unmatched junction nucleotides: 3. The germline gives CDR1 SGHVS, CDR2 FQNEAQ. The DNA of the CDR3 is TGTGCCAGCAGCTCCAACAGGGGAGAGACCCAGTACTTC. It is translated as CASSSNRGETQYF.

This chain joins TRBV30 and TRBJ1-4; the D gene is possibly TRBD1 (5 bases). The germline CDR1 and CDR2 sequences are GTSNPN and SVGIG (reference sequence). The CDR3 totals 14 residues. V gave up 4 bases and J gave up 6 bases, with 15 bases separating them. In DNA, the CDR3 is TGTGCCTGGACCCCCGGGGGGAATCATGAAAAACTGTTTTTT. Its protein is CAWTPGGNHEKLFF.

The J gene is TRBJ2-1, the V gene TRBV7-2, with 9 bases matching TRBD2. Germline V gives CDR1 SGHTA, CDR2 FQGNSA. Unmatched junction bases numbered 11, after V lost 4 bases and J lost 7 bases. This CDR3 is 16 amino acids long. This chain's CDR3 is CASSSTSGGLRNEQFF. CDR3 DNA: TGTGCCAGCAGCTCGACTAGCGGAGGACTTAGAAATGAGCAGTTCTTC.

As DNA, the CDR3 is TGTGCCAGCAAAATTAGGGGGGGATTAGATACGCAGTATTTT. Protein sequence: CASKIRGGLDTQYF. V and J are TRBV6-5 and TRBJ2-3, with D perhaps matching TRBD2 (7 bases). The germline V and J ends were trimmed by 7 bases and 5 bases, with 16 bases remaining between them. Germline CDR1 reads MNHEY; CDR2 reads SVGAGI. There are 14 residues in the CDR3.

The J gene is TRBJ2-7, the V gene TRBV11-1; 9 bases agree with TRBD1. This CDR3 region has 14 residues. V trimming: 4 bases; J trimming: 4 bases; junction bases outside the gene matches: 5. Germline loops: CDR1 SGHAT, CDR2 FQDESV (reference sequence). CDR3 residues: CASSSGQGKYEQYF. CDR3 DNA: TGTGCCAGCAGCTCGGGACAGGGAAAGTACGAGCAGTACTTC.

This clone was counted only a few times. The conserved closing phenylalanine or tryptophan is absent in this CDR3, likely reflecting a read error. No DNA is shown, since the ends of the CDR3 on it are uncertain; the CDR3 is the one TCRdb lists. The chain combines TRBV5-6 with TRBJ1-1. 10 amino acids form the CDR3, both terminal residues included. Germline loops: CDR1 SGHDT, CDR2 YYEEEE. CDR3: CASFQTGRRE.

The chain carries TRBV5-1 and TRBJ2-5; 9 positions agree with TRBD1. Trimming removed 0 bases from V and 7 bases from J; junction bases left unmatched: 7. Germline CDR1 reads SGHRS; CDR2 reads YFSETQ. The CDR3 runs 15 residues. CDR3 sequence reads: CASSLETGGYGTQYF. CDR3 coding DNA: TGCGCCAGCAGCTTGGAGACAGGGGGGTATGGGACCCAGTACTTC.

The rearrangement joins TRBV6-5 to TRBJ2-5; tentatively, D is TRBD1 (6 bases). The CDR3 is 15 residues long. With 2 bases removed from V and 4 bases from J, the gap between germline ends came to 14 bases. Germline V lookup: CDR1 MNHEY, CDR2 SVGAGI. The CDR3, as DNA: TGTGCCAGCAGTTACACAAGAGCAGGGGTAGAGACCCAGTACTTC. It translates to CASSYTRAGVETQYF.

The V call is TRBV4-2, the J call TRBJ1-2; a weak D match, TRBD1 (5 bases). CDR1 is LGHNA and CDR2 is YNFKEQ in the germline V gene. The V and J ends lost 0 bases and 4 bases respectively, with 18 bases between them. The length of the CDR3 is 17 residues. CDR3 DNA: TGTGCCAGCAGCCAAGATATGTTTGGGGGGTTCGCCTATGGCTACACCTTC. Its translation: CASSQDMFGGFAYGYTF.

The chain carries TRBV5-5 and TRBJ2-7, with TRBD2 matching 12 bases. The CDR3 has 15 amino acids. The V gene end was trimmed by 5 bases and the J gene end by 2 bases; junction bases not matched to a gene: 5. Per germline, CDR1 SGHKS and CDR2 YYEKEE (reference sequence). The CDR3: CASRLAGGLTYEQYF. CDR3 DNA: TGTGCCAGCAGACTAGCGGGGGGACTAACCTACGAGCAGTACTTC. Complete variable domain (other parts from reference TRBV5-5 and TRBJ2-7): DAGVTQSPTHLIKTRGQQVTLRCSPISGHKSVSWYQQVLGQGPQFIFQYYEKEERGRGNFPDRFSARQFPNYSSELNVNALLLGDSALYLCASRLAGGLTYEQYFGPGTRLTVT.

The chain combines TRBV5-4 with TRBJ1-6; D gene uncertain. CDR1 is SGHNT, CDR2 YYREEE, per germline (reference sequence). The V and J ends lost 4 bases and 8 bases respectively, with 13 bases between them. CDR3 length: 14 amino acids. The CDR3 loop is CASSTGRIDSPLHF. The DNA for the CDR3 is TGTGCCAGCAGCACCGGGAGGATAGATTCACCCCTCCACTTT. Based on the CDR3 plus reference TRBV5-4 and TRBJ1-6, the full variable domain is ETGVTQSPTHLIKTRGQQVTLRCSSQSGHNTVSWYQQALGQGPQFIFQYYREEENGRGNFPPRFSGLQFPNYSSELNVNALELDDSALYLCASSTGRIDSPLHFGNGTRLTVT.

The chain recombines TRBV5-5 with TRBJ2-7; TRBD1 agrees at 7 bases. The CDR3 contains 13 residues. V gave up 4 bases and J gave up 4 bases; unmatched junction bases: 5. Germline V gene data show CDR1 as SGHKS and CDR2 as YYEKEE (reference sequence). The CDR3 coding sequence is TGTGCCAGCAGCCGACAGGGCATGTACGAGCAGTACTTC. Protein: CASSRQGMYEQYF. The full variable domain, in which reference TRBV5-5 and TRBJ2-7 provide the parts outside the CDR3, is DAGVTQSPTHLIKTRGQQVTLRCSPISGHKSVSWYQQVLGQGPQFIFQYYEKEERGRGNFPDRFSARQFPNYSSELNVNALLLGDSALYLCASSRQGMYEQYFGPGTRLTVT.

This chain links TRBV11-2 with TRBJ2-4, with TRBD2 matching over 12 bases. CDR3 length: 16 amino acids. Germline loops: CDR1 SGHAT, CDR2 FQNNGV. V lost 5 bases to trimming and J lost 5 bases; unmatched junction nucleotides: 7. The CDR3 reads CASSPRTSGVQNIQYF. In nucleotides, the CDR3 is TGTGCCAGCAGCCCTCGGACTAGCGGGGTCCAAAACATTCAGTACTTC.